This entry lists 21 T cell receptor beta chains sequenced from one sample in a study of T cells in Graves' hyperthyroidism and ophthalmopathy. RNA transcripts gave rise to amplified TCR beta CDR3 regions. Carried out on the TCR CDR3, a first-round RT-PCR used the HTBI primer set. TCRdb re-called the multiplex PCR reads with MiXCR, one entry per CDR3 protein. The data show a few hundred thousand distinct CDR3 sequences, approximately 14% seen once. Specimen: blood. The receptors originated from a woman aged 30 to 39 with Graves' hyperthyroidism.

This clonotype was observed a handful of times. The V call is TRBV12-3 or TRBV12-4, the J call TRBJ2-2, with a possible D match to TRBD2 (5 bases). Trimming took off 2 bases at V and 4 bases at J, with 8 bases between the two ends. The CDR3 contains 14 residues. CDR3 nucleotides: TGTGCCAGCAGTTTATCCGGGGTCACCGGGGAGCTGTTTTTT. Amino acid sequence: CASSLSGVTGELFF.

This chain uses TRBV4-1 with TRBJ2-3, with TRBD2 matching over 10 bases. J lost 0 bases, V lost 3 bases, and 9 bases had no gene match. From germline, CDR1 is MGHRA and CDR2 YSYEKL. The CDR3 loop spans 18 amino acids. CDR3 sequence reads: CASSHQPSGRASTDTQYF. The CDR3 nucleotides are TGCGCCAGCAGCCACCAGCCTAGCGGGAGAGCTAGCACAGATACGCAGTATTTT.

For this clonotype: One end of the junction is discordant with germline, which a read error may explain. The DNA for the CDR3 is TGCGCCAGCAGCCAAGACAGCGGGAGATTCGAGACCCAGTACTTC. It yields the protein CASSQDSGRFETQYF. J is TRBJ2-5 and V is TRBV7-2, with 8 positions matching TRBD2. The CDR3 length is 15 residues. The germline CDR1 and CDR2 sequences are SGHTA and FQGNSA.

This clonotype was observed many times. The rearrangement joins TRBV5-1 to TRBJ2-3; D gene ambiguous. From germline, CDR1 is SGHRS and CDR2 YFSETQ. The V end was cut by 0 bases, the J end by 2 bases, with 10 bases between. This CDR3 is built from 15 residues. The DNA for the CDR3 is TGCGCCAGCAGCTTGGGCAGCCAGCCCACAGATACGCAGTATTTT. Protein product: CASSLGSQPTDTQYF. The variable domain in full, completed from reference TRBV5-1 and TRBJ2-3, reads KAGVTQTPRYLIKTRGQQVTLSCSPISGHRSVSWYQQTPGQGLQFLFEYFSETQRNKGNFPGRFSGRQFSNSRSEMNVSTLELGDSALYLCASSLGSQPTDTQYFGPGTRLTVL.

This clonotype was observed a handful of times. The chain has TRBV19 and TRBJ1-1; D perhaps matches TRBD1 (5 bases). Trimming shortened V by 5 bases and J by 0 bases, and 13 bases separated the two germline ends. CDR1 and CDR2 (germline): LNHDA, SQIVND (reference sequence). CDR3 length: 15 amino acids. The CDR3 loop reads CASSPERGMNTEAFF. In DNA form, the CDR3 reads TGTGCCAGTAGTCCGGAGAGGGGCATGAACACTGAAGCTTTCTTT.

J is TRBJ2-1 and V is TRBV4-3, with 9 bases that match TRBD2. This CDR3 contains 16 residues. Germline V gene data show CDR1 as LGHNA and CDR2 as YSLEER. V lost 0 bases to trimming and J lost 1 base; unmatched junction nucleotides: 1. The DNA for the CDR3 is TGCGCCAGCAGCCAAGATCTAGCGGGGTCCTACAATGAGCAGTTCTTC. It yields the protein CASSQDLAGSYNEQFF.

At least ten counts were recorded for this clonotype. The CDR3 nucleotides read TGCAGTGCAAGTACGACTAGCGGGAGAGGGGTCACAGATACGCAGTATTTT. The encoded protein is CSASTTSGRGVTDTQYF. V and J are TRBV20-1 and TRBJ2-3; 12 bases map to TRBD2. Germline CDR1 reads DFQATT; CDR2 reads SNEGSKA (reference sequence). The CDR3 extends over 17 amino acids. The V segment lost 6 bases and the J segment 2 bases; nucleotides outside the gene matches: 12.

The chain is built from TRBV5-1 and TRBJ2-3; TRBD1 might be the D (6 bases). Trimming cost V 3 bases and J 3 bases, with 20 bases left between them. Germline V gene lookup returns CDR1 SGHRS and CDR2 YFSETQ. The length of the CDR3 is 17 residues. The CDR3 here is CASSWSEVTQGTDTQYF. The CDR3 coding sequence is TGCGCCAGCAGCTGGAGCGAGGTCACCCAGGGGACAGATACGCAGTATTTT. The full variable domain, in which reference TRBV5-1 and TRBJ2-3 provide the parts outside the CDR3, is KAGVTQTPRYLIKTRGQQVTLSCSPISGHRSVSWYQQTPGQGLQFLFEYFSETQRNKGNFPGRFSGRQFSNSRSEMNVSTLELGDSALYLCASSWSEVTQGTDTQYFGPGTRLTVL.

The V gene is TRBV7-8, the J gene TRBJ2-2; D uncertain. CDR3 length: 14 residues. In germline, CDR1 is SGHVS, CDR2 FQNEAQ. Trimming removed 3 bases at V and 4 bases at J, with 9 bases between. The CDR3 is CASSFRSSTGELFF. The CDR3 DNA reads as TGTGCCAGCAGCTTCCGGTCGAGCACCGGGGAGCTGTTTTTT.

In DNA form, the CDR3 reads TGTGCCAGCAGCCTACAGGGAACGCATCAGCCCCAGCATTTT. Amino acid sequence: CASSLQGTHQPQHF. The chain employs TRBV6-2 or TRBV6-3 and TRBJ1-5; tentatively, D is TRBD1 (6 bases). V lost 6 bases to trimming and J lost 5 bases, with 14 bases between them. The length of the CDR3 is 14 residues. The germline V gene has CDR1 MNHEY and CDR2 SVGEGT.

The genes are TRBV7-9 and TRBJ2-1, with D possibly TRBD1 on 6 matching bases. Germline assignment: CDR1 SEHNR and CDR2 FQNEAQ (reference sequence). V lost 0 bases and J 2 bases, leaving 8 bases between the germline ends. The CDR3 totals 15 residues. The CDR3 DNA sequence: TGTGCCAGCAGCTTAGCGAGGGGGACCTACAATGAGCAGTTCTTC. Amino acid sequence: CASSLARGTYNEQFF.

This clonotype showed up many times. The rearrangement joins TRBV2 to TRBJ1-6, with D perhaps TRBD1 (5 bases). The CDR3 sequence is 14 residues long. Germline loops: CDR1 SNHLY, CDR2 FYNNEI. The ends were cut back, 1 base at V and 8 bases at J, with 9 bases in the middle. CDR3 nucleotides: TGTGCCAGCAGTGAAGGGCAGGGTGATTCACCCCTCCACTTT. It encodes CASSEGQGDSPLHF.

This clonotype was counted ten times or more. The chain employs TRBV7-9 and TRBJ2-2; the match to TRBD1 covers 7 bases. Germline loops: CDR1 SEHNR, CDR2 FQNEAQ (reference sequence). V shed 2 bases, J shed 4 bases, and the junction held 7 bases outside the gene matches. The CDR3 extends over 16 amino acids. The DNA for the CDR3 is TGTGCCAGCAGCTTACTTCGGACAGGAATCACCGGGGAGCTGTTTTTT. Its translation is CASSLLRTGITGELFF.

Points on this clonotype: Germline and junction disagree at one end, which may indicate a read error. CDR3 in amino acids: CASSLPRLVLTYNEQSF. The CDR3 region has the DNA TGTGCCAGCAGCTTACCCAGACTAGTCCTAACCTACAATGAGCAGTCCTTC. The chain combines TRBV7-9 with TRBJ2-1; perhaps TRBD2 as D (6 bases). The CDR3 spans 17 residues. The germline gives CDR1 SEHNR, CDR2 FQNEAQ (reference sequence).

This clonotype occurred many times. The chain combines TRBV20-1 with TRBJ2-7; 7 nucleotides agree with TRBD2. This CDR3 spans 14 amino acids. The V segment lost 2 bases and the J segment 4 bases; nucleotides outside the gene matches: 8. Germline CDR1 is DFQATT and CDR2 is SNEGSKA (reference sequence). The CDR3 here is CSARMGEGLYEQYF. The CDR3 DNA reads TGCAGTGCTAGAATGGGGGAGGGCCTTTACGAGCAGTACTTC.

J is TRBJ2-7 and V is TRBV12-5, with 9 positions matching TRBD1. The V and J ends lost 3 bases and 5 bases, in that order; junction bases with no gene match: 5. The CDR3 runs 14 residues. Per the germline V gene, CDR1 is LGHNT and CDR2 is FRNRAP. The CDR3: CASGFGTGTHEQYF. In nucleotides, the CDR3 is TGTGCTAGTGGTTTCGGGACAGGGACCCACGAGCAGTACTTC. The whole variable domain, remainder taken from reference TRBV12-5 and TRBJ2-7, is DARVTQTPRHKVTEMGQEVTMRCQPILGHNTVFWYRQTMMQGLELLAYFRNRAPLDDSGMPKDRFSAEMPDATLATLKIQPSEPRDSAVYFCASGFGTGTHEQYFGPGTRLTVT.

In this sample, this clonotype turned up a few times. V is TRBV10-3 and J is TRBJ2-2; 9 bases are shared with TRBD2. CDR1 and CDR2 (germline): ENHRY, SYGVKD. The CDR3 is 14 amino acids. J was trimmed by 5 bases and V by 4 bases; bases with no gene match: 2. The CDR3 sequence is CAISGLAGTGELFF. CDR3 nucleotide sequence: TGTGCCATCAGTGGTCTAGCGGGAACCGGGGAGCTGTTTTTT.

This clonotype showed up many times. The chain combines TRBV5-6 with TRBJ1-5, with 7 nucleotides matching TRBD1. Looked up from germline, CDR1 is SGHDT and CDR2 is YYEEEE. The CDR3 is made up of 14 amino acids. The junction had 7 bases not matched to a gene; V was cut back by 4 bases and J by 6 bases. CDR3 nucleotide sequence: TGTGCCAGCAGCGAACAGACAGGGAGTCAGCCCCAGCATTTT. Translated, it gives CASSEQTGSQPQHF.

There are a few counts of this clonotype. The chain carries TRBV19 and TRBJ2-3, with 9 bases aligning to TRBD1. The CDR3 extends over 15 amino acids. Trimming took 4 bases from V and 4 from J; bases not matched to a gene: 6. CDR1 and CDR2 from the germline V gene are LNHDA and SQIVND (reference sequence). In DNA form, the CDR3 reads TGTGCCAGTAGTACTAGGACAGGGGTCGCAGATACGCAGTATTTT. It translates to CASSTRTGVADTQYF.

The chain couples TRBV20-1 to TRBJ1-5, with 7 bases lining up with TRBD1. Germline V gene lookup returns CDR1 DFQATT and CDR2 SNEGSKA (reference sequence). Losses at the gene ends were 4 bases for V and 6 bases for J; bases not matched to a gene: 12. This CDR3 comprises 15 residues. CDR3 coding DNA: TGCAGTGCTAATCGGGGACAGCCCGCGGGTCAGCCCCAGCATTTT. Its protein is CSANRGQPAGQPQHF.

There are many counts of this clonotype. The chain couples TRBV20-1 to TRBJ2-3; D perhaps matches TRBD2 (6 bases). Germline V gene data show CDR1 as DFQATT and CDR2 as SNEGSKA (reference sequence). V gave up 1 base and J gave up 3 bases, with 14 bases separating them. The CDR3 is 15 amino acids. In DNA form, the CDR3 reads TGCAGTGCTAGAGGCGGGACTGTAGGGACAGATACGCAGTATTTT. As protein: CSARGGTVGTDTQYF.